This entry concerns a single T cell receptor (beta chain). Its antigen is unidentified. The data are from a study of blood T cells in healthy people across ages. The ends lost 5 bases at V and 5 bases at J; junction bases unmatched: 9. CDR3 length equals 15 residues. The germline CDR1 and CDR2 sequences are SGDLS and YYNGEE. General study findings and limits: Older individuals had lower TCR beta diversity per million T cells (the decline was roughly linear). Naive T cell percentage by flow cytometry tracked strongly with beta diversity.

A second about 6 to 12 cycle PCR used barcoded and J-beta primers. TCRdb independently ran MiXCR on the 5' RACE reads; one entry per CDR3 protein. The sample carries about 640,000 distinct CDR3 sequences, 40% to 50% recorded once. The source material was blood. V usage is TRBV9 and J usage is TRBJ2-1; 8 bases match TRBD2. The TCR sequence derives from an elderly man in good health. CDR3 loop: CASSSLAGSHNEQFF. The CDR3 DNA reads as TGTGCCAGCAGTTCTTTAGCGGGATCCCACAATGAGCAGTTCTTC.